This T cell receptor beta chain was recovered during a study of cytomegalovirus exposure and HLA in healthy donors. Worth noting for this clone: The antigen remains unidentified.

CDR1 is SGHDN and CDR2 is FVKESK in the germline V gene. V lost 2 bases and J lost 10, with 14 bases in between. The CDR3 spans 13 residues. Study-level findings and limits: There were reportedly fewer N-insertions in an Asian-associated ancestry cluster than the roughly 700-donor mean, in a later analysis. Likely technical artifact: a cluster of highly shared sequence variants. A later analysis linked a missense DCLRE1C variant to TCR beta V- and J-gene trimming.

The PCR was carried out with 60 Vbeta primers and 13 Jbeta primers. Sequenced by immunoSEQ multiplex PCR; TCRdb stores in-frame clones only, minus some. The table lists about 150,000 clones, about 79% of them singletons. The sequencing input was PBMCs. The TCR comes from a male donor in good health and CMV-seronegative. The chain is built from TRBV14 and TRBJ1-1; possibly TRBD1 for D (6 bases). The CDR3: CASSQLLQGLAFF. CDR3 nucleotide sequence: TGTGCCAGCAGCCAATTGCTTCAGGGGCTAGCTTTCTTT.